This TCR beta chain comes out of a study of blood T cell repertoires in COVID-19. Overall study context: From the United States, Italy and Spain came samples of acute and convalescent COVID-19. In each case, the material was cDNA or gDNA derived from T cells, B-cell-depleted T cells, or PBMCs.

In the original workflow: The authors estimated nucleated cell counts from reference gene primer amplification. Assay: immunoSEQ multiplex PCR; the TCRdb copy retains only in-frame clones and omits some. For V, J and clone size, that table is used; D and trimming come from the DNA. Of about 320,000 clones in the sample, about nine tenths were seen once. Enrolled during active infection, Seattle patients were then followed longitudinally. Germline CDR1 reads SGHNT; CDR2 reads YYREEE (reference sequence). CDR3 length equals 14 residues. Trimming stripped 4 bases from V and 5 bases from J, with 16 bases between.

The chain joins TRBV5-4 to TRBJ2-7; weak D call: TRBD2 (5 bases). Input material: peripheral blood. The clonotype originates from a woman aged 25 to 45 with COVID-19, enrolled during active disease. The CDR3 DNA reads TGTGCCAGCAGCCTCTCGGACGGGGAAGACGAGCAGTACTTC. It is translated as CASSLSDGEDEQYF.